These 13 T cell receptor beta chains came from one sample sequenced in a study of blood T cell repertoires in COVID-19. The repertoire was sequenced with immunoSEQ multiplex PCR; TCRdb's copy has only in-frame clones and lacks some. The sample includes 200,000 to 250,000 clones, 70% to 90% of them seen just once. The specimen was PBMCs or T cells enriched from blood (not recorded which). The source of these receptors is a woman between 35 and 50 years old with acute COVID-19.

In this sample, this clone turned up a few times. The chain has TRBV7-2 and TRBJ1-2; 7 nucleotides match TRBD1. This CDR3 has 14 amino acids. Germline V lookup: CDR1 SGHTA, CDR2 FQGNSA. V was clipped by 2 bases and J by 6 bases; unmatched bases: 6. The CDR3 region has the DNA TGTGCCAGCAGCTTAATCAGGGGGAATAATGGCTACACCTTC. This translates into CASSLIRGNNGYTF.

This clone was seen only once. The V call is TRBV2, the J call TRBJ1-2; 9 nucleotides match TRBD1. Germline V gene data show CDR1 as SNHLY and CDR2 as FYNNEI. This CDR3 contains 16 residues. V was clipped by 4 bases and J by 4 bases; unmatched bases: 10. The DNA for the CDR3 is TGTGCCAGCAGTGGCCGGGGACAGGGCGAGGCCTATGGCTACACCTTC. This codes for CASSGRGQGEAYGYTF.

The V gene is TRBV30, the J gene TRBJ2-5, with D maybe TRBD2 (6 bases). V was trimmed by 3 bases and J by 2 bases, leaving 10 bases between them. This CDR3 spans 13 amino acids. The V gene's germline CDR1 is GTSNPN and CDR2 SVGIG (reference sequence). The DNA for the CDR3 is TGTGCCTGGAGCCCTAGCGATCAAGAGACCCAGTACTTC. As protein: CAWSPSDQETQYF. Looking up the rest from reference TRBV30 and TRBJ2-5 gives the full variable domain: SQTIHQWPATLVQPVGSPLSLECTVEGTSNPNLYWYRQAAGRGLQLLFYSVGIGQISSEVPQNLSASRPQDRQFILSSKKLLLSDSGFYLCAWSPSDQETQYFGPGTRLLVL.

A few counts support this clone. The identical CDR3 is also encoded by other nucleotide sequences in the sample. J is TRBJ1-2 and V is TRBV12-3 or TRBV12-4; D remains unclear. V was clipped by 4 bases and J by 5 bases, with 5 bases between them. The CDR3 consists of 11 residues. DNA of the CDR3: TGTGCCAGCAGTTCACTATATGGCTACACCTTC. This encodes CASSSLYGYTF.

The chain joins TRBV6-5 to TRBJ1-5, with 7 positions matching TRBD1. V gave up 8 bases and J gave up 4 bases; unmatched junction bases: 5. This CDR3 is built from 13 residues. Germline V CDR1 and CDR2: MNHEY, SVGAGI. CDR3 in DNA: TGTGCCAGCTGGGGGGACAGTAATCAGCCCCAGCATTTT. The encoded protein is CASWGDSNQPQHF.

The chain joins TRBV9 to TRBJ2-2; D gene ambiguous. The ends were cut back, 3 bases at V and 5 bases at J, with 14 bases in the middle. The CDR3 consists of 15 residues. Germline V CDR1 and CDR2: SGDLS, YYNGEE. For the CDR3, the DNA is TGTGCCAGCAGCGCCGTGCGGTCGGTAACCGGGGAGCTGTTTTTT. This encodes CASSAVRSVTGELFF.

The genes are TRBV5-1 and TRBJ1-4; tentatively, D is TRBD1 (6 bases). The CDR3 is 14 amino acids. The V end lost 7 bases, the J end lost 6 bases, and 16 bases lay between the germline ends. CDR1 is SGHRS, CDR2 YFSETQ, per germline. The CDR3 region has the DNA TGCGCCAGCGGGATTCAGGGGTTGGATGAAAAACTGTTTTTT. It yields the protein CASGIQGLDEKLFF.

This clone was observed once. The chain combines TRBV12-3 or TRBV12-4 with TRBJ1-1; 11 positions agree with TRBD1. The CDR3 sequence is 13 residues long. Germline trimming cut 6 bases from V and 8 bases from J; bases unmatched to any gene: 5. The CDR3 region has the DNA TGTGCCAGCAGACCCGGGACAGGGGGGGAAGCTTTCTTT. Protein product: CASRPGTGGEAFF.

This clone has more than one count but fewer than ten. The CDR3 nucleotides read TGTGCCAGCAGTGAAGCGAGTGGGACAGGCCATCAGCCCCAGCATTTT. It translates to CASSEASGTGHQPQHF. The V call is TRBV6-1, the J call TRBJ1-5, with TRBD1 identical over 8 bases. Germline trimming cut 0 bases from V and 5 bases from J; bases unmatched to any gene: 6. Germline CDR1 and CDR2: MNHNS and SASEGT. This CDR3 has 16 residues.

The chain couples TRBV28 to TRBJ1-5, with TRBD1 matching 8 bases. J lost 4 bases, V lost 6 bases, and 11 bases had no gene match. The CDR3 length is 16 residues. Germline values: CDR1 MDHEN, CDR2 SYDVKM. CDR3 sequence: CASSPVDRVGNQPQHF. DNA for the CDR3: TGTGCCAGCAGCCCGGTGGACAGGGTCGGGAATCAGCCCCAGCATTTT.

V and J are TRBV24-1 and TRBJ2-5, with 8 bases identical to TRBD1. Looked up from germline, CDR1 is KGHDR and CDR2 is SFDVKD. Trimming cost V 9 bases and J 5 bases; bases outside gene matches: 13. CDR3 length: 15 residues. CDR3 sequence: CATGGGQGALETQYF. In nucleotides, the CDR3 is TGTGCCACCGGGGGTGGGCAGGGGGCTTTGGAGACCCAGTACTTC.

This chain uses TRBV19 with TRBJ2-7; TRBD1 matches 7 bases. Trimming at V came to 5 bases and at J to 4 bases, leaving 2 bases not matched to a gene. CDR1 is LNHDA, CDR2 SQIVND, per germline (reference sequence). This CDR3 contains 12 residues. The CDR3 is CASSGGQYEQYF. In DNA, the CDR3 is TGTGCCAGTAGTGGGGGACAGTACGAGCAGTACTTC.

The chain uses TRBV10-3 and TRBJ2-1; tentative D call: TRBD2 (6 bases). This CDR3 spans 16 amino acids. Trimming took 3 bases from V and 1 from J, leaving 13 bases between them. Germline CDR1 is ENHRY and CDR2 is SYGVKD. The DNA of the CDR3 is TGTGCCATCAGTGACTCGGGGGTCGGGTCCTACAATGAGCAGTTCTTC. Protein product: CAISDSGVGSYNEQFF.